This TCR beta chain originates from a study of OX40 agonist ivuxolimab in advanced cancers. Study-level information: Two patients with cutaneous melanoma and one with hepatocellular carcinoma, three in total, showed partial responses.

The V gene's germline CDR1 is LNHDA and CDR2 SQIVND (reference sequence). Trimming removed 2 bases from V and 0 bases from J, with 10 bases in between. CDR3 length: 15 amino acids. General study points: Among T cells, CD8+ cells averaged more expanded clones than CD4+ cells. Blood T cells, both CD4+ and CD8+, expanded clonally by week 6 at 0.1 to 3.0 mg/kg.

Clones were read by immunoSEQ multiplex PCR, and TCRdb kept only the in-frame ones, dropping some. This table has 70,000 to 80,000 clones, approximately 94% appearing once. The table lists this clone with a few counts. Its antigen is currently unknown. The origin of this receptor is an adult with an advanced solid tumor such as melanoma, head and neck, liver or kidney cancer. The chain joins TRBV19 to TRBJ1-2; D is ambiguous. The material was CD4+ or CD8+ T cells sorted from blood, obtained in a trial of the OX40 agonist ivuxolimab. Here the CDR3 reads CASSIFEPANYGYTF. The CDR3 nucleotides read TGTGCCAGTAGTATATTTGAGCCAGCTAACTATGGCTACACCTTC.